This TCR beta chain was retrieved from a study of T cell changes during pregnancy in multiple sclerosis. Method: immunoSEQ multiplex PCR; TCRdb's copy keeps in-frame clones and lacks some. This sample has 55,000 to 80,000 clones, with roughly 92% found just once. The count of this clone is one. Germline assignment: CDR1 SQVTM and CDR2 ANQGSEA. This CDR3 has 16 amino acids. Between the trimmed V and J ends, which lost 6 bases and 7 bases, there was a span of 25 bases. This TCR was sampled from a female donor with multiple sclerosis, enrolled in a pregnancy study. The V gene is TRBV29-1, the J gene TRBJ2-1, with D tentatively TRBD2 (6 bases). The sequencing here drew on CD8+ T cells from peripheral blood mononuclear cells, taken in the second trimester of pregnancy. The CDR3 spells CSVPPWGEVGRNEQFF. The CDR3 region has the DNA TGCAGCGTGCCCCCTTGGGGGGAGGTTGGCCGGAATGAGCAGTTCTTC.